The entry below gives a single TCR beta chain sequence along with its context. Its antigen is not identified. Cultured CD4+ T cells had their DNA profiled by the Oncomine TCR Beta short-read assay. TCRdb ran MiXCR on the PCR reads and lists one entry per CDR3 protein. This table holds some 24,000 distinct CDR3 sequences, less than 40% found once. This sample is part of a study of vaccination and CD4 T cells after COVID-19. This CDR3 has 15 residues. Germline CDR1 reads KGHSH; CDR2 reads LQKENI. The J segment lost 7 bases and the V segment lost 2 bases, leaving 8 bases of the junction unmatched. Sample time point: late sampling 161 to 241 days after vaccination in three convalescent patients. Treatment: approximately 11-day PBMC culture with coronavirus spike peptide pools or control peptides (ViraFEST assay).

The clonotype comes from a human donor who had recovered from COVID-19. The input for sequencing was CD4+ T cells from blood, cultured in vitro, taken about 7 months after SARS-CoV-2 vaccination. V and J are TRBV18 and TRBJ2-1, with TRBD2 identical over 7 bases. The CDR3 DNA sequence: TGTGCCAGCTCACCAACCCAGCGGGAAAGGAATGAGCAGTTCTTC. This translates into CASSPTQRERNEQFF.